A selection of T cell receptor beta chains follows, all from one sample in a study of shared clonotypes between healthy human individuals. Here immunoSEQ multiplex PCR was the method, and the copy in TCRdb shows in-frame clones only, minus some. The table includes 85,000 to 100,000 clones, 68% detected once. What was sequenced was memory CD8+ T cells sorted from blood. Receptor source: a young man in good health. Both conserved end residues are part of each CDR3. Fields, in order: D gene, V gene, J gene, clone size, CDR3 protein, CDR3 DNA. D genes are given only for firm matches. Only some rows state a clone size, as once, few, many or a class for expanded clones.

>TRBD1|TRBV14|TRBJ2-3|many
CASSQDRTGSLDTQYF
TGTGCCAGCAGCCAAGATCGGACAGGGTCCCTAGATACGCAGTATTTT
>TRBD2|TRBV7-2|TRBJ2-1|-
CASRRGTSANNEQFF
TGTGCCAGCAGACGTGGGACTAGCGCGAACAATGAGCAGTTCTTC
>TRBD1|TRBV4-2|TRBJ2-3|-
CASSQSNRGSTDTQYF
TGTGCCAGCAGCCAGTCCAACAGGGGGAGCACAGATACGCAGTATTTT
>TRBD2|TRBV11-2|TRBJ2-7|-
CASSLTSSGRYYEQYF
TGTGCCAGCAGCTTAACCTCTAGCGGGAGGTACTACGAGCAGTACTTC
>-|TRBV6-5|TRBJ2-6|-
CASSYKGGSGANVLTF
TGTGCCAGCAGTTACAAGGGGGGCTCTGGGGCCAACGTCCTGACTTTC
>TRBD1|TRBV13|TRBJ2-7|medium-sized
CASSLAGQGYYEQYF
TGTGCCAGCAGCTTAGCCGGACAGGGGTACTACGAGCAGTACTTC
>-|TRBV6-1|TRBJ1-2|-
CASRGGATRGYTF
TGTGCCAGTAGGGGGGGGGCAACTCGCGGCTACACCTTC
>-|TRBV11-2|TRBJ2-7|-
CASSLQGATYEQYF
TGTGCCAGCAGCCTCCAAGGAGCTACCTACGAGCAGTACTTC
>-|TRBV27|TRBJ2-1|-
CASSLSGSSYNEQFF
TGTGCCAGCAGTTTATCCGGGAGTTCCTACAATGAGCAGTTCTTC
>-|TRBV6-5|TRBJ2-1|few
CASSYSQTLHNEQFF
TGTGCCAGCAGTTACTCGCAGACACTACACAATGAGCAGTTCTTC
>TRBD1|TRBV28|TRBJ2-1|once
CASSWTGLKANEQFF
TGTGCCAGCAGTTGGACAGGACTCAAGGCCAATGAGCAGTTCTTC
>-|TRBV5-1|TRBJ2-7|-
CASSFPDPTGEQYF
TGCGCCAGCAGCTTCCCGGACCCCACGGGCGAGCAGTACTTC
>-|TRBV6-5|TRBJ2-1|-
CASRPGSSYNEQFF
TGTGCCAGCAGGCCGGGGAGCTCCTACAATGAGCAGTTCTTC
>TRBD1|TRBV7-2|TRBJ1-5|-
CASSLGWTGSSVGNQPQHF
TGTGCCAGCAGCTTAGGATGGACAGGGAGTTCGGTGGGCAATCAGCCCCAGCATTTT
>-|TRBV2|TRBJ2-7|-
CASTPGLGVEQYF
TGTGCCAGCACTCCGGGGTTAGGAGTCGAGCAGTACTTC
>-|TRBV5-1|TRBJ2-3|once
CASSLGGGDTDTQYF
TGCGCCAGCAGCCTGGGGGGCGGTGACACAGATACGCAGTATTTT
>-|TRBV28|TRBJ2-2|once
CASSSINTGELFF
TGTGCCAGCAGTTCGATCAACACCGGGGAGCTGTTTTTT
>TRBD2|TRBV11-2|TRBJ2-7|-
CASRSTSGRTYEQYF
TGTGCCAGCAGATCCACTAGCGGGAGGACCTACGAGCAGTACTTC
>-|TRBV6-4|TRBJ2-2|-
CASSEGTENTGELFF
TGTGCCAGCAGTGAAGGGACCGAGAACACCGGGGAGCTGTTTTTT
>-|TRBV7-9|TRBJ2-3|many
CASSRELKDTQYF
TGTGCCAGCAGCCGGGAGCTGAAGGATACGCAGTATTTT
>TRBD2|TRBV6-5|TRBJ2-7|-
CASSYSIAGGYEQYF
TGTGCCAGCAGTTACTCGATAGCGGGAGGTTACGAGCAGTACTTC
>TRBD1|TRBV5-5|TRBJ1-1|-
CASSYGQVSTEAFF
TGTGCCAGCAGCTACGGACAGGTCAGCACTGAAGCTTTCTTT
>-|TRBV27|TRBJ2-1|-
CASSFQTSVHNEQFF
TGTGCCAGCAGTTTCCAGACTTCCGTTCACAATGAGCAGTTCTTC
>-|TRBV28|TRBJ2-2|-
CASFLPGATAGELFF
TGTGCCAGCTTCCTTCCGGGGGCCACGGCCGGGGAGCTGTTTTTT
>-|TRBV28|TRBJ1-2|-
CASSSGRLGYTF
TGTGCCAGCAGTTCCGGGAGGCTTGGCTACACCTTC
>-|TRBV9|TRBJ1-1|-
CASSMRPNTEAFF
TGTGCCAGCAGCATGCGCCCGAACACTGAAGCTTTCTTT
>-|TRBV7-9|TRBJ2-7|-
CASSLVRGNDEQYF
TGTGCCAGCAGCTTAGTCAGGGGTAACGACGAGCAGTACTTC
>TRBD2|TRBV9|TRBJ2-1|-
CASSVVGEGNEQFF
TGTGCCAGCAGCGTAGTCGGGGAGGGGAATGAGCAGTTCTTC
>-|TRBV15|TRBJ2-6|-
CATSRAGSSGANVLTF
TGTGCCACCAGCAGAGCGGGTAGCTCTGGGGCCAACGTCCTGACTTTC
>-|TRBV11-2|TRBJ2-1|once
CASSPVGDNEQFF
TGTGCCAGCAGCCCGGTGGGAGACAATGAGCAGTTCTTC
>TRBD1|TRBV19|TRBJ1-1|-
CASSILGTLDRANTEAFF
TGTGCCAGTAGTATTTTAGGAACCCTCGACAGGGCGAACACTGAAGCTTTCTTT
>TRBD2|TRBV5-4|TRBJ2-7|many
CASSWGGRLGSYEQYF
TGTGCCAGCAGCTGGGGGGGTAGACTAGGGTCCTACGAGCAGTACTTC
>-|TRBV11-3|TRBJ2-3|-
CASSAGDTQYF
TGTGCCAGCAGCGCAGGGGATACGCAGTATTTT
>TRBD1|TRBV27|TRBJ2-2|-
CASSYTGTGVSYTGELFF
TGTGCCAGCAGTTACACCGGGACAGGGGTATCATACACCGGGGAGCTGTTTTTT
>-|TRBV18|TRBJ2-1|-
CASSPGRAGNEQFF
TGTGCCAGCTCACCAGGTAGGGCTGGCAATGAGCAGTTCTTC
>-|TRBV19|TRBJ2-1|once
CASSTPGEQFF
TGTGCCAGTAGTACCCCGGGTGAGCAGTTCTTC
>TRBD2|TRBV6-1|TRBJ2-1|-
CASSESSGIPGEQFF
TGTGCCAGCAGTGAGTCTAGCGGGATACCGGGGGAGCAGTTCTTC
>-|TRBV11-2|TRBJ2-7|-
CASSLEAEYEQYF
TGTGCCAGCAGCTTAGAGGCGGAATACGAGCAGTACTTC
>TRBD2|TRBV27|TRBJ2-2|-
CASSLKAGGETGELFF
TGTGCCAGCAGTCTAAAAGCGGGAGGGGAAACCGGGGAGCTGTTTTTT
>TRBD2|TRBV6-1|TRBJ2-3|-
CASSELIAGGTDTQYF
TGTGCCAGCAGTGAACTCATAGCGGGAGGCACAGATACGCAGTATTTT
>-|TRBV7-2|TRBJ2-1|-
CASSLSASLARSEQFF
TGTGCCAGCAGCTTATCGGCTAGCTTAGCCCGTTCTGAGCAGTTCTTC
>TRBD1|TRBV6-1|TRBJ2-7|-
CASSEGDDRGRSYEQYF
TGTGCCAGCAGTGAAGGCGACGACAGGGGACGCTCCTACGAGCAGTACTTC
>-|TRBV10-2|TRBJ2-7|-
CASSEPRQGRYEQYF
TGCGCCAGCAGTGAGCCCCGTCAGGGAAGGTACGAGCAGTACTTC
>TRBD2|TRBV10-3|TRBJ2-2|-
CAISESMSSGRTGELFF
TGTGCCATCAGTGAGTCTATGTCTAGCGGGAGAACCGGGGAGCTGTTTTTT
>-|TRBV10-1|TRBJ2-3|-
CASSDSGGTDTQYF
TGCGCCAGCAGTGACTCCGGGGGCACAGATACGCAGTATTTT
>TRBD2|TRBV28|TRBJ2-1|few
CASTPTSGVNEQFF
TGTGCCAGCACCCCGACTAGCGGGGTGAATGAGCAGTTCTTC
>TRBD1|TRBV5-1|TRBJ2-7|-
CASSLGTDSYEQYF
TGCGCCAGCAGCCTAGGGACAGACTCCTACGAGCAGTACTTC
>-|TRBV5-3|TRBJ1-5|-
CASSLDSARQPQHF
TGTGCCAGCAGCCTAGACAGCGCTCGTCAGCCCCAGCATTTT
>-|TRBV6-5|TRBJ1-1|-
CAISQGNTEAFF
TGTGCCATCAGTCAAGGAAACACTGAAGCTTTCTTT
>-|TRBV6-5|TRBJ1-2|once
CASSPQGGYGYTF
TGTGCCAGCAGCCCCCAGGGAGGCTATGGCTACACCTTC
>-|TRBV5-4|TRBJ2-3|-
CASSLKGDTQYF
TGTGCCAGCAGCTTAAAGGGGGATACGCAGTATTTT